This is a list of T cell receptor beta chains from one sample in a study of OX40 agonist ivuxolimab in advanced cancers. Repertoires were generated with immunoSEQ multiplex PCR, while TCRdb's copy carries only in-frame clones and drops some. The sample consists of tens of thousands of clones, 70% to 90% of them appearing once. Specimen: CD4+ or CD8+ T cells sorted from blood, collected in a trial of the OX40 agonist ivuxolimab. These receptors were obtained from an adult with an advanced solid tumor such as melanoma, head and neck, liver or kidney cancer. Each CDR3 is given with its conserved first and last residue. The D gene is left open where the match is weak. The size field is filled for only some rows; it gives once, few, many or a size class.

j_call: TRBJ2-1; d_call: .; v_call: TRBV11-2; clone_size: .; cdr3_aa: CASSRERNEQFF; cdr3_nt: TGTGCCAGCAGCCGAGAGAGAAATGAGCAGTTCTTC
j_call: TRBJ2-3; d_call: .; v_call: TRBV5-1; clone_size: .; cdr3_aa: CASSSGQPPDTQYF; cdr3_nt: TGCGCCAGCAGCTCCGGACAGCCGCCAGATACGCAGTATTTT
j_call: TRBJ1-5; d_call: TRBD1; v_call: TRBV4-1; clone_size: once; cdr3_aa: CASGQGPSNQPQHF; cdr3_nt: TGCGCCAGTGGACAGGGACCGAGCAATCAGCCCCAGCATTTT
j_call: TRBJ2-1; d_call: .; v_call: TRBV7-6; clone_size: .; cdr3_aa: CASSSLRDTYNEQFF; cdr3_nt: TGTGCCAGCAGCTCCCTCCGGGACACGTACAATGAGCAGTTCTTC
j_call: TRBJ1-6; d_call: TRBD1; v_call: TRBV7-2; clone_size: .; cdr3_aa: CASSFDRAYNSPLHF; cdr3_nt: TGTGCCAGCAGCTTTGACAGGGCTTATAATTCACCCCTCCACTTT
j_call: TRBJ2-7; d_call: .; v_call: TRBV7-9; clone_size: .; cdr3_aa: CASSLVAAQDEQYF; cdr3_nt: TGTGCCAGCAGCTTGGTGGCAGCACAAGACGAGCAGTACTTC
j_call: TRBJ1-5; d_call: .; v_call: TRBV5-6; clone_size: .; cdr3_aa: CASSPRVGGSNQPQHF; cdr3_nt: TGTGCCAGCAGCCCCAGGGTTGGGGGTAGCAATCAGCCCCAGCATTTT
j_call: TRBJ2-5; d_call: .; v_call: TRBV7-2; clone_size: .; cdr3_aa: CASSPSGVQETQYF; cdr3_nt: TGTGCCAGCAGCCCATCAGGGGTCCAAGAGACCCAGTACTTC
j_call: TRBJ1-6; d_call: .; v_call: TRBV4-3; clone_size: .; cdr3_aa: CASSQDENSPLHF; cdr3_nt: TGCGCCAGCAGCCAAGATGAAAATTCACCCCTCCACTTT
j_call: TRBJ1-3; d_call: .; v_call: TRBV28; clone_size: .; cdr3_aa: CASSFIQPSSGNTIYF; cdr3_nt: TGTGCCAGCAGTTTTATACAGCCATCCTCTGGAAACACCATATATTTT
j_call: TRBJ1-5; d_call: .; v_call: TRBV4-1; clone_size: .; cdr3_aa: CASSQEADQPQHF; cdr3_nt: TGCGCCAGCAGCCAAGAGGCCGACCAGCCCCAGCATTTT
j_call: TRBJ2-3; d_call: TRBD2; v_call: TRBV7-3; clone_size: .; cdr3_aa: CASSLTGTSGADTQYF; cdr3_nt: TGTGCCAGCAGCTTAACCGGGACTAGCGGGGCCGATACGCAGTATTTT
j_call: TRBJ1-2; d_call: .; v_call: TRBV4-2; clone_size: .; cdr3_aa: CASSWEDYGYTF; cdr3_nt: TGTGCCAGCAGCTGGGAAGACTATGGCTACACCTTC
j_call: TRBJ2-7; d_call: .; v_call: TRBV18; clone_size: .; cdr3_aa: CASSPIYRDPDEQYF; cdr3_nt: TGTGCCAGCTCACCAATCTACAGGGACCCAGACGAGCAGTACTTC
j_call: TRBJ1-2; d_call: TRBD1; v_call: TRBV7-6; clone_size: .; cdr3_aa: CASSPYEGQSYGYTF; cdr3_nt: TGTGCCAGCAGCCCCTATGAGGGACAGTCATATGGCTACACCTTC
j_call: TRBJ2-1; d_call: TRBD1; v_call: TRBV5-1; clone_size: .; cdr3_aa: CASSFTTGKSEQFF; cdr3_nt: TGCGCCAGCAGCTTCACGACAGGGAAGAGTGAGCAGTTCTTC
j_call: TRBJ1-2; d_call: .; v_call: TRBV18; clone_size: once; cdr3_aa: CASSPLESDYGYTF; cdr3_nt: TGTGCCAGCTCACCGCTGGAGAGCGACTATGGCTACACCTTC
j_call: TRBJ2-5; d_call: .; v_call: TRBV2; clone_size: few; cdr3_aa: CASSVQVQETQYF; cdr3_nt: TGTGCCAGCAGTGTCCAGGTCCAAGAGACCCAGTACTTC
j_call: TRBJ2-7; d_call: .; v_call: TRBV18; clone_size: .; cdr3_aa: CASSPNTGIEQYF; cdr3_nt: TGTGCCAGCTCACCCAATACAGGGATCGAGCAGTACTTC
j_call: TRBJ2-7; d_call: .; v_call: TRBV18; clone_size: .; cdr3_aa: CASSPPSVAEGGEQYF; cdr3_nt: TGTGCCAGCTCACCACCTTCAGTCGCCGAGGGCGGCGAGCAGTACTTC
j_call: TRBJ1-2; d_call: .; v_call: TRBV28; clone_size: .; cdr3_aa: CASTLRRGYGYTF; cdr3_nt: TGTGCCAGCACCCTAAGGAGGGGATATGGCTACACCTTC
j_call: TRBJ2-5; d_call: .; v_call: TRBV9; clone_size: .; cdr3_aa: CASSVDPGEGETQYF; cdr3_nt: TGTGCCAGCAGCGTAGATCCAGGGGAAGGAGAGACCCAGTACTTC
j_call: TRBJ2-1; d_call: TRBD1; v_call: TRBV6-6; clone_size: .; cdr3_aa: CASCQGGENNEQFF; cdr3_nt: TGTGCCAGCTGTCAAGGGGGCGAGAACAATGAGCAGTTCTTC
j_call: TRBJ1-1; d_call: .; v_call: TRBV11-2; clone_size: .; cdr3_aa: CASSLGGGMNTEAFF; cdr3_nt: TGTGCCAGCAGCTTAGGGGGCGGGATGAACACTGAAGCTTTCTTT